This TCR beta chain emerged from a study of T cells in localized non-small cell lung cancer. Study outcomes and limitations: Analysis by sequencing included only one tumor region, so heterogeneity remains possible. Tumor showed lower T cell clonality than uninvolved adjacent lung, where it was highest.

Trimming stripped 3 bases from V and 2 bases from J, with 11 bases between. This CDR3 is 14 amino acids long. CDR1 and CDR2 from the germline V gene are GTSNPN and SVGIG (reference sequence). Generated by immunoSEQ multiplex PCR, the TCRdb table keeps only in-frame clones and is missing some. The repertoire holds 15,000 or so clones, with around 87% as singletons. Of note for this clone: The antigen is undetermined.

The chain uses TRBV30 and TRBJ2-1; D is tentatively TRBD1 or TRBD2 (6 bases each). This sequence originates from a male donor aged 60 or over with stage II lung adenocarcinoma. The specimen comprised peripheral blood mononuclear cells, sampled before any cancer treatment. CDR3 sequence: CAWRGAGPYNEQFF. CDR3 DNA: TGTGCCTGGAGGGGGGCGGGACCCTACAATGAGCAGTTCTTC.